This T cell receptor (beta chain) was captured in a study of blood T cell repertoires in COVID-19. Study in general: Whether acute or convalescent, the COVID-19 samples came from the United States, Italy and Spain. From T cells, B-cell-depleted T cells, or PBMCs came the material, which was cDNA or gDNA.

The germline V gene has CDR1 ENHRY and CDR2 SYGVKD. CDR3 length: 15 residues. The V and J ends lost 3 bases and 6 bases, in that order; junction bases with no gene match: 5. Authors' data handling: Reference gene primer amplification gave nucleated cell count estimates. Using immunoSEQ multiplex PCR, the repertoire was profiled, and TCRdb retains in-frame clones only, with some absent. V and J calls and clone size are given by that table; D and trimming were obtained from the DNA. The sample carries 100,000 to 110,000 clones, around 81% recorded once. This clone was found once. This clonotype originated in a man between 45 and 60 years old with active or convalescent COVID-19. The chain joins TRBV10-3 to TRBJ2-4; 10 bases align to TRBD1. Sequencing was carried out using peripheral blood. CDR3 loop: CAISDIWDRGNIQYF. DNA of the CDR3: TGTGCCATCAGTGATATTTGGGACAGGGGAAACATTCAGTACTTC.